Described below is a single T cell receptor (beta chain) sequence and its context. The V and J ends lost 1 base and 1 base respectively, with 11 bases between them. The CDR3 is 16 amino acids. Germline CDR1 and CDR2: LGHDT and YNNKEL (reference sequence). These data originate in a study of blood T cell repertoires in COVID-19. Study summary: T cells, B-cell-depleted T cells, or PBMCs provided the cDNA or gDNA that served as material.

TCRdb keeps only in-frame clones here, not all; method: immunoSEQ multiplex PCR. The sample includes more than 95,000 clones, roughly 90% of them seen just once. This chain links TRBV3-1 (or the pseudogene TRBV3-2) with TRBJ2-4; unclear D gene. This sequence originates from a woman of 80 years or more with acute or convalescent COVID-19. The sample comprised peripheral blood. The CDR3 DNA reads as TGTGCCAGCAGCCAAGCAGGTTTAAGGGCCAAAAACATTCAGTACTTC. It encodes CASSQAGLRAKNIQYF.